Sequencing of this TCR beta chain was carried out in a study of post-analysis software for immune sequencing data. Study-wide context: Progressive-relapsing, secondary progressive and relapsing-remitting multiple sclerosis were among the disease courses included.

Note on this clonotype: Its antigen is still unknown. At one boundary the junction diverges from the germline segment, which might be a read error.

Germline values: CDR1 MDHEN, CDR2 SYDVKM. CDR3 length: 14 amino acids. Unique molecular identifiers were built into the TCR beta cDNA libraries. TCRdb re-analysed the PCR reads in MiXCR, keeping a single row per CDR3 protein. The repertoire holds hundreds of thousands of distinct CDR3 sequences, with roughly 40% as singletons. Broader study findings: Relative to controls, patients had several TRBV segments at higher frequency, with TRBV5-6, TRBV5-1 and TRBV20-1 among these. Multiple sclerosis was associated with a significant reduction in normalized Chao1 diversity relative to controls.

The rearrangement uses TRBV28 and TRBJ2-4, with 9 bases aligning to TRBD1. The J call may be in error: the DNA end matches TRBJ2-5 better. This receptor was identified in a girl aged 2 to 9 with multiple sclerosis. The material sequenced was blood. The CDR3 loop is CAISEGDREETQYF. The CDR3 DNA is TGTGCCATCAGTGAAGGGGACAGGGAAGAGACCCAGTACTTC.